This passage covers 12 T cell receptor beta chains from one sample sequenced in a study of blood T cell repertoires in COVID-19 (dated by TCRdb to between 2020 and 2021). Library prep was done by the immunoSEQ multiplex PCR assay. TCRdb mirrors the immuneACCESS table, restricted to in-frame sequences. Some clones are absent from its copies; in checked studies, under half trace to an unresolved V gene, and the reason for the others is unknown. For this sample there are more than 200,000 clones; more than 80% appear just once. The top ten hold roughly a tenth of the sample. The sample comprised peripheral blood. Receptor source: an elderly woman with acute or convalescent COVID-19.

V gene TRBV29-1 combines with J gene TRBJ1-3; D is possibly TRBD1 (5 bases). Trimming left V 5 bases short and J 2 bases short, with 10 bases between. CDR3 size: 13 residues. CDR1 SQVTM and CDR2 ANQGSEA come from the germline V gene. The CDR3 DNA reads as TGCAGCGTTTTAGTCAGGGCTGGAAACACCATATATTTT. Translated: CSVLVRAGNTIYF.

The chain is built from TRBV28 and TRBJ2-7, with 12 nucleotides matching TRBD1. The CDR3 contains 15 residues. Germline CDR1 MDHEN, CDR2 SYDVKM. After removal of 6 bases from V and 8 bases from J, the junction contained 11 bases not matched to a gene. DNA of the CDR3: TGTGCCAGCAGATCTCCCGGGACAGGGGGCCATAAGCAGTACTTC. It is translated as CASRSPGTGGHKQYF.

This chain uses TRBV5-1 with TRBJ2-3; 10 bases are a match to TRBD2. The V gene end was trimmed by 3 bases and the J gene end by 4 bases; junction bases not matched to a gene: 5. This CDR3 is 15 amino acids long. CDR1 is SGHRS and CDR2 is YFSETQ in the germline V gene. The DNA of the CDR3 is TGCGCCAGCAGCTCTAGCGGGAGAGACCCAGATACGCAGTATTTT. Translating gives CASSSSGRDPDTQYF. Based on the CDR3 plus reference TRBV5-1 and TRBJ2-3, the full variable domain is KAGVTQTPRYLIKTRGQQVTLSCSPISGHRSVSWYQQTPGQGLQFLFEYFSETQRNKGNFPGRFSGRQFSNSRSEMNVSTLELGDSALYLCASSSSGRDPDTQYFGPGTRLTVL.

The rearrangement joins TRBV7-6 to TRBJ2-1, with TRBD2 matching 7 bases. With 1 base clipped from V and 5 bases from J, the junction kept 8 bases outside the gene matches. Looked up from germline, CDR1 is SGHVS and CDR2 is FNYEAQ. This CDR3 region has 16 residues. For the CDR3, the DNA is TGTGCCAGCAGCTTAGTCTTGCGGGAGCACGACAATGAGCAGTTCTTC. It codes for CASSLVLREHDNEQFF.

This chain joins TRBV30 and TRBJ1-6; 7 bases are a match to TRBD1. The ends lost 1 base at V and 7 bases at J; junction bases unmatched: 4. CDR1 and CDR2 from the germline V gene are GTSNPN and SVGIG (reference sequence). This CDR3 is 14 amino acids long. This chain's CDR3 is CAWSEGQTNSPLHF. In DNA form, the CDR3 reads TGTGCCTGGAGTGAGGGACAGACAAATTCACCCCTCCACTTT.

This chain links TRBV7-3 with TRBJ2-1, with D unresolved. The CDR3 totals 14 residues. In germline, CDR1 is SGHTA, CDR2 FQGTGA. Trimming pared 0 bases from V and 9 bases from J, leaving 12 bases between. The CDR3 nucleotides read TGTGCCAGCAGCTTAACCGGTGAGCGTACTGAGCAGTTCTTC. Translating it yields CASSLTGERTEQFF.

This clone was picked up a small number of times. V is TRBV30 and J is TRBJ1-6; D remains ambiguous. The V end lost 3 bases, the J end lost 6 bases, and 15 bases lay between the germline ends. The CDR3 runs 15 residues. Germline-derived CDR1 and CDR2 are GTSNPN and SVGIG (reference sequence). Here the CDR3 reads CAWRGVFAGNSPLHF. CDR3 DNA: TGTGCCTGGAGAGGAGTATTTGCTGGTAATTCACCCCTCCACTTT. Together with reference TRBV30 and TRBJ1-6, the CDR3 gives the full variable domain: SQTIHQWPATLVQPVGSPLSLECTVEGTSNPNLYWYRQAAGRGLQLLFYSVGIGQISSEVPQNLSASRPQDRQFILSSKKLLLSDSGFYLCAWRGVFAGNSPLHFGNGTRLTVT.

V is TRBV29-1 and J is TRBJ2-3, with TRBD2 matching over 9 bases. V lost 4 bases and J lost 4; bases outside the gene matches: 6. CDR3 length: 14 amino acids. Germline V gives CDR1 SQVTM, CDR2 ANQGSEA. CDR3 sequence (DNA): TGCAGCGTTGTCCTGGCTAGCGGGGCAGATACGCAGTATTTT. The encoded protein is CSVVLASGADTQYF.

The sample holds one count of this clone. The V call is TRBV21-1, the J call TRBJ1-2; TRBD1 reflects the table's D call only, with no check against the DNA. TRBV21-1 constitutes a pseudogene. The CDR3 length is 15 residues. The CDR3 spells CASSFSHRDTGGYTF. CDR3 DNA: TGTGCCAGCAGCTTCTCCCACCGGGACACAGGAGGCTACACCTTC.

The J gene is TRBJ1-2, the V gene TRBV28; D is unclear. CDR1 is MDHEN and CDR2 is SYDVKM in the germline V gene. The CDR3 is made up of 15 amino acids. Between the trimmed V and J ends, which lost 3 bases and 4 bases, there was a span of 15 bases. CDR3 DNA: TGTGCCAGCAGTTTTTATCGCATTTCGAGCTATGGCTACACCTTC. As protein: CASSFYRISSYGYTF.

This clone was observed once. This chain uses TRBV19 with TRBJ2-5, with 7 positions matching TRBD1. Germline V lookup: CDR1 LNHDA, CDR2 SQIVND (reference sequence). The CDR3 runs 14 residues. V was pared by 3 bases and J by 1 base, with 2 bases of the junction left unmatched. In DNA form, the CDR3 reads TGTGCCAGTAGTATCCAGGGGGTCCAAGAGACCCAGTACTTC. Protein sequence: CASSIQGVQETQYF.

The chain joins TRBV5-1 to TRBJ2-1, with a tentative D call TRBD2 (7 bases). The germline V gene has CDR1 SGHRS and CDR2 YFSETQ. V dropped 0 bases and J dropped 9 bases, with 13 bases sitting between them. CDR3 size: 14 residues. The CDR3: CASSLEGGDFEQFF. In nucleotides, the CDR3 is TGCGCCAGCAGCTTGGAAGGGGGGGACTTTGAGCAGTTCTTC.